The clone carrying this T cell receptor (beta chain) showed up many times. Its cognate antigen is unknown. These data originate in a study of early T cells in non-severe SARS-CoV-2 infection. On the study more broadly: Sequencing was performed on bulk RNA from unsorted whole blood, leaving chains unpaired.

After removal of 4 bases from V and 8 bases from J, the junction contained 10 bases not matched to a gene. The CDR3 runs to 15 residues. Per the germline V gene, CDR1 is SGHTA and CDR2 is FQGTGA. Study-level findings and limits: Anti-spike CD8 responses were favored by VDJdb matching, which missed private and CD4 specificities.

Unique molecular identifiers were attached to individual cDNA molecules. TCRdb fed the 5' RACE reads into MiXCR, producing one record per CDR3 protein. The table includes roughly 52,000 distinct CDR3 sequences, around 7.5% detected once. This sequence joins TRBV7-3 and TRBJ2-1; 8 bases are shared with TRBD2. Specimen: whole blood. This TCR was recovered from an adult who was a healthcare worker with PCR-confirmed SARS-CoV-2 infection or an uninfected control (not recorded which). CDR3 protein: CASSSHGRGNYEQFF. The CDR3 DNA follows: TGTGCCAGCAGCTCCCACGGGAGGGGTAACTATGAGCAGTTCTTC.